A selection of T cell receptor beta chains follows, all from one sample in a study of blood T cell repertoires in COVID-19. Some clones are missing from TCRdb's copy, which holds only in-frame ones; the method was immunoSEQ multiplex PCR. This sample has 300,000 to 350,000 clones, with over 75% found just once. Sequenced material: PBMCs or T cells enriched from blood (not recorded which). The source is a man aged 25 to 45 who had recovered from COVID-19. The CDR3 runs from the conserved cysteine through the conserved F or W. D genes are given only for firm matches. Clone size appears in some rows only: once, few, many, or a class for an expanded clone.

V: TRBV7-9
D: -
size: -
J: TRBJ1-1
CDR3: CASRRRQDEAFF
DNA: TGTGCCAGCAGGCGACGACAGGATGAAGCTTTCTTT

V: TRBV10-3
D: -
size: -
J: TRBJ2-1
CDR3: CAISEFGTQSNNEQFF
DNA: TGTGCCATCAGTGAGTTCGGGACTCAATCCAACAATGAGCAGTTCTTC

V: TRBV9
D: -
size: -
J: TRBJ2-5
CDR3: CASSGGAVQETQYF
DNA: TGTGCCAGCAGCGGAGGCGCGGTACAAGAGACCCAGTACTTC

V: TRBV28
D: -
size: -
J: TRBJ1-6
CDR3: CASSKGREYNSPLHF
DNA: TGTGCCAGCTCAAAGGGGCGAGAGTATAATTCACCCCTCCACTTT

V: TRBV5-1
D: -
size: -
J: TRBJ1-5
CDR3: CASSPDRDQPQHF
DNA: TGCGCCAGCAGCCCAGATCGGGATCAGCCCCAGCATTTT

V: TRBV6-1
D: TRBD1
size: once
J: TRBJ1-5
CDR3: CASSGEGARQPQHF
DNA: TGTGCCAGCAGTGGAGAGGGGGCTCGTCAGCCCCAGCATTTT

V: TRBV11-2
D: -
size: -
J: TRBJ2-5
CDR3: CASSFLLRFEETQYF
DNA: TGTGCCAGCAGCTTTTTACTCAGGTTTGAGGAGACCCAGTACTTC

V: TRBV28
D: -
size: -
J: TRBJ1-3
CDR3: CASSFKRSGNTIYF
DNA: TGTGCCAGCAGTTTTAAGCGCTCTGGAAACACCATATATTTT

V: TRBV7-9
D: TRBD1
size: -
J: TRBJ1-1
CDR3: CASSPGQGMNTEAFF
DNA: TGTGCCAGCAGCCCGGGACAGGGCATGAACACTGAAGCTTTCTTT

V: TRBV7-8
D: TRBD1
size: -
J: TRBJ1-1
CDR3: CASSLAYMEGANTEAFF
DNA: TGTGCCAGCAGCTTAGCGTACATGGAGGGGGCAAACACTGAAGCTTTCTTT

V: TRBV27
D: TRBD1
size: once
J: TRBJ1-1
CDR3: CASYFMGRGQAVTEAFF
DNA: TGTGCCAGCTATTTCATGGGAAGGGGACAGGCCGTCACTGAAGCTTTCTTT

V: TRBV30
D: -
size: -
J: TRBJ2-7
CDR3: CAWSRGTALFSYEQYF
DNA: TGTGCCTGGAGTCGGGGGACAGCCTTGTTCTCCTACGAGCAGTACTTC

V: TRBV19
D: -
size: -
J: TRBJ2-7
CDR3: CASSIGPQDTYEQYF
DNA: TGTGCCAGTAGTATAGGGCCCCAGGACACCTACGAGCAGTACTTC

V: TRBV29-1
D: TRBD1
size: -
J: TRBJ1-1
CDR3: CSVGPQGATEAFF
DNA: TGCAGCGTTGGCCCCCAGGGGGCGACTGAAGCTTTCTTT

V: TRBV18
D: -
size: -
J: TRBJ1-5
CDR3: CASSNKAGDQPQHF
DNA: TGTGCCAGCTCAAACAAGGCAGGGGATCAGCCCCAGCATTTT

V: TRBV18
D: -
size: -
J: TRBJ1-4
CDR3: CASSLGGTWREKLFF
DNA: TGTGCCAGCTCACTCGGCGGGACTTGGCGGGAAAAACTGTTTTTT

V: TRBV5-5
D: -
size: -
J: TRBJ2-7
CDR3: CASSMRAGMSSYEQYF
DNA: TGTGCCAGCAGCATGCGGGCGGGGATGAGCTCCTACGAGCAGTACTTC

V: TRBV19
D: TRBD2
size: -
J: TRBJ2-3
CDR3: CASSPLAGGLTDTQYF
DNA: TGTGCCAGTAGTCCCCTAGCGGGGGGATTAACAGATACGCAGTATTTT

V: TRBV27
D: TRBD2
size: -
J: TRBJ2-2
CDR3: CASSLPTSGGPPNTGELFF
DNA: TGTGCCAGCAGTTTACCGACTAGCGGGGGGCCACCGAACACCGGGGAGCTGTTTTTT

V: TRBV5-1
D: -
size: once
J: TRBJ1-6
CDR3: CASTSAPGAPNSPLHF
DNA: TGCGCCAGCACTTCGGCCCCTGGGGCGCCCAATTCACCCCTCCACTTT

V: TRBV6-5
D: TRBD1
size: once
J: TRBJ2-7
CDR3: CARSQGADYEQYF
DNA: TGTGCCAGGTCCCAGGGGGCAGACTACGAGCAGTACTTC

V: TRBV19
D: TRBD1
size: -
J: TRBJ2-3
CDR3: CASSIGGQGTDTQYF
DNA: TGTGCCAGTAGTATTGGGGGACAGGGAACAGATACGCAGTATTTT

V: TRBV28
D: TRBD1
size: -
J: TRBJ1-4
CDR3: CASSLVQGARKEKLFF
DNA: TGTGCCAGCAGTTTGGTACAGGGGGCTAGGAAGGAAAAACTGTTTTTT

V: TRBV28
D: -
size: -
J: TRBJ2-6
CDR3: CASRTLVSSGANVLTF
DNA: TGTGCCAGCAGAACCCTGGTGAGCTCTGGGGCCAACGTCCTGACTTTC

V: TRBV28
D: TRBD1
size: -
J: TRBJ1-6
CDR3: CASSSTGDNSPLHF
DNA: TGTGCCAGCAGTTCAACAGGGGATAATTCACCCCTCCACTTT

V: TRBV7-9
D: -
size: once
J: TRBJ2-1
CDR3: CASSVGVLFF
DNA: TGTGCCAGCAGCGTCGGAGTCCTGTTCTTC

V: TRBV28
D: -
size: -
J: TRBJ1-4
CDR3: CASSLGEMLANEKLFF
DNA: TGTGCCAGCAGTTTAGGAGAGATGCTTGCAAATGAAAAACTGTTTTTT

V: TRBV5-1
D: TRBD1
size: -
J: TRBJ2-7
CDR3: CASSLQGIHEQYF
DNA: TGCGCCAGCAGCTTACAGGGGATCCACGAGCAGTACTTC

V: TRBV2
D: TRBD1
size: -
J: TRBJ2-2
CDR3: CARGQGNTGELFF
DNA: TGTGCCAGGGGACAGGGTAACACCGGGGAGCTGTTTTTT

V: TRBV21-1
D: -
size: -
J: TRBJ2-6
CDR3: CASSKAGTGGARSGANVLTF
DNA: TGTGCCAGCAGCAAAGCCGGGACAGGGGGCGCACGATCTGGGGCCAACGTCCTGACTTTC

V: TRBV2
D: TRBD2
size: -
J: TRBJ2-2
CDR3: CASRTSGGPGTGELFF
DNA: TGTGCCAGCAGGACTAGCGGGGGGCCGGGCACCGGGGAGCTGTTTTTT

V: TRBV7-8
D: TRBD1
size: once
J: TRBJ1-2
CDR3: CASSRDRVVYGYTF
DNA: TGTGCCAGCAGCCGAGACAGGGTGGTCTATGGCTACACCTTC

V: TRBV27
D: -
size: -
J: TRBJ1-2
CDR3: CASSLSIGDTGYGYTF
DNA: TGTGCCAGCAGTTTATCGATCGGGGACACGGGTTATGGCTACACCTTC

V: TRBV25-1
D: TRBD1
size: few
J: TRBJ1-5
CDR3: CASGTGGWQPQHF
DNA: TGTGCCAGCGGTACAGGGGGCTGGCAGCCCCAGCATTTT

V: TRBV28
D: TRBD1
size: -
J: TRBJ2-7
CDR3: CASSLQGVLYEQYF
DNA: TGTGCCAGCAGTCTACAGGGGGTATTGTACGAGCAGTACTTC

V: TRBV7-9
D: TRBD2
size: -
J: TRBJ2-7
CDR3: CASSRGTSDSYEQYF
DNA: TGTGCCAGCAGCCGAGGGACTAGCGACTCCTACGAGCAGTACTTC

V: TRBV3-1/TRBV3-2
D: -
size: -
J: TRBJ2-5
CDR3: CASSLRQAQETQYF
DNA: TGTGCCAGCAGCCTACGACAGGCACAAGAGACCCAGTACTTC

V: TRBV6-2/TRBV6-3
D: -
size: -
J: TRBJ2-3
CDR3: CASSYVSGSTDTQYF
DNA: TGTGCCAGCAGTTACGTGTCAGGGAGCACAGATACGCAGTATTTT

V: TRBV7-3
D: -
size: -
J: TRBJ1-2
CDR3: CASSLKGGYAYGYTF
DNA: TGTGCCAGCAGCTTAAAAGGAGGGTACGCCTATGGCTACACCTTC

V: TRBV28
D: TRBD1
size: -
J: TRBJ1-1
CDR3: CASSLLGRGRDNTEAFF
DNA: TGTGCCAGCAGTTTACTCGGCAGGGGGCGCGATAACACTGAAGCTTTCTTT

V: TRBV11-2
D: -
size: once
J: TRBJ2-1
CDR3: CASSLHEWGGRNEQFF
DNA: TGTGCCAGCAGCCTACACGAATGGGGGGGCCGAAATGAGCAGTTCTTC

V: TRBV2
D: -
size: -
J: TRBJ2-3
CDR3: CASSPGLLKITDTQYF
DNA: TGTGCCAGCAGCCCGGGACTCCTCAAAATCACAGATACGCAGTATTTT

V: TRBV3-1/TRBV3-2
D: TRBD1
size: -
J: TRBJ1-1
CDR3: CASSLTGQRFF
DNA: TGTGCCAGCAGCCTAACGGGACAGAGGTTCTTT

V: TRBV5-6
D: TRBD1
size: -
J: TRBJ2-7
CDR3: CASSWKPGQGRFGQYF
DNA: TGTGCCAGCAGCTGGAAACCGGGACAGGGTCGATTCGGGCAGTACTTC

V: TRBV5-6
D: -
size: once
J: TRBJ2-1
CDR3: CASSFAGNNEQFF
DNA: TGTGCCAGCAGCTTCGCGGGGAACAATGAGCAGTTCTTC

V: TRBV2
D: -
size: -
J: TRBJ1-4
CDR3: CASIQRGRANEKLFF
DNA: TGTGCCAGCATCCAACGAGGCAGGGCAAATGAAAAACTGTTTTTT

V: TRBV5-1
D: TRBD1
size: -
J: TRBJ1-5
CDR3: CASSPTGTQPQHF
DNA: TGCGCCAGCAGCCCGACAGGGACCCAGCCCCAGCATTTT

V: TRBV7-9
D: TRBD2
size: -
J: TRBJ2-3
CDR3: CASRSGGRSDTQYF
DNA: TGTGCCAGCAGGTCGGGGGGGCGATCAGATACGCAGTATTTT

V: TRBV5-1
D: -
size: -
J: TRBJ2-3
CDR3: CASSPPAGTDTQYF
DNA: TGCGCCAGCAGCCCGCCCGCAGGGACAGATACGCAGTATTTT

V: TRBV19
D: TRBD2
size: -
J: TRBJ2-1
CDR3: CASSTRTSGGAGNEQFF
DNA: TGTGCCAGTAGTACCCGGACTAGCGGGGGGGCAGGCAATGAGCAGTTCTTC

V: TRBV6-1
D: TRBD1
size: -
J: TRBJ1-2
CDR3: CASSEQGVGYTF
DNA: TGTGCCAGCAGTGAACAGGGGGTAGGCTACACCTTC

V: TRBV28
D: TRBD1
size: -
J: TRBJ2-1
CDR3: CASSLPGQGNEQFF
DNA: TGTGCCAGCAGCCTACCGGGACAGGGCAATGAGCAGTTCTTC

V: TRBV28
D: -
size: -
J: TRBJ1-1
CDR3: CASSLPHRVEAFF
DNA: TGTGCCAGCAGTTTACCCCACAGAGTTGAAGCTTTCTTT

V: TRBV5-6
D: -
size: once
J: TRBJ2-2
CDR3: CASSLGPGDTGELFF
DNA: TGTGCCAGCAGCTTGGGTCCCGGGGACACCGGGGAGCTGTTTTTT

V: TRBV7-9
D: -
size: -
J: TRBJ1-2
CDR3: CASSPGDYGYTF
DNA: TGTGCCAGCAGCCCGGGGGACTATGGCTACACCTTC

V: TRBV28
D: -
size: -
J: TRBJ1-1
CDR3: CASSWAGPTEAFF
DNA: TGTGCCAGCAGTTGGGCAGGCCCCACTGAAGCTTTCTTT

V: TRBV18
D: TRBD1
size: -
J: TRBJ1-6
CDR3: CASSPRDSSYNSPLHF
DNA: TGTGCCAGCTCACCCCGGGACAGCTCCTATAATTCACCCCTCCACTTT

V: TRBV6-6
D: TRBD1
size: -
J: TRBJ2-1
CDR3: CASSYGTTGGMYEQFF
DNA: TGTGCCAGCAGTTACGGGACGACAGGGGGCATGTATGAGCAGTTCTTC

V: TRBV2
D: TRBD2
size: -
J: TRBJ2-3
CDR3: CASTWTSGGTDTQYF
DNA: TGTGCCAGCACTTGGACTAGCGGGGGAACAGATACGCAGTATTTT

V: TRBV10-3
D: TRBD2
size: -
J: TRBJ2-3
CDR3: CAISEKAGGSTDTQYF
DNA: TGTGCCATCAGTGAAAAGGCGGGGGGGAGCACAGATACGCAGTATTTT